These T cell receptor beta chains were read from a single sample in a study of cytomegalovirus exposure and HLA in healthy donors. Clones were read by immunoSEQ multiplex PCR, and TCRdb kept only the in-frame ones, dropping some. The profile covers approximately 150,000 clones, with around 65% appearing a single time and about 1.8% taken by the ten largest. Sequencing was carried out using PBMCs. These receptors all come from a male donor in good health and CMV-seronegative. Each CDR3 is given with its conserved first and last residue. Each record gives: clone size, CDR3 length, D gene, J gene, V gene, CDR3 DNA, CDR3 protein. D genes are given only for firm matches. Not every row has a clone size; where given, it reads once, few, many or a size class.

abundance: NA; len: 14; d_gene: NA; j_gene: TRBJ2-7; v_gene: TRBV15; CDR3nt: TGTGCCACCAGCAGAGGGAGAGAAACCTACGAGCAGTACTTC; CDR3aa: CATSRGRETYEQYF
abundance: NA; len: 17; d_gene: TRBD2; j_gene: TRBJ2-1; v_gene: TRBV5-1; CDR3nt: TGCGCCAGCAGCAGAAAAGGGACTAGCGGGCTTTACAATGAGCAGTTCTTC; CDR3aa: CASSRKGTSGLYNEQFF
abundance: NA; len: 15; d_gene: TRBD2; j_gene: TRBJ2-1; v_gene: TRBV14; CDR3nt: TGTGCCAGCAGCCTCTATAGCGGGGGGGCTTATGAGCAGTTCTTC; CDR3aa: CASSLYSGGAYEQFF
abundance: NA; len: 14; d_gene: TRBD2; j_gene: TRBJ2-3; v_gene: TRBV7-3; CDR3nt: TGTGCCAGCAGCTTGAGCGGGGGGGCGAATACGCAGTATTTT; CDR3aa: CASSLSGGANTQYF
abundance: NA; len: 14; d_gene: TRBD1; j_gene: TRBJ1-1; v_gene: TRBV5-6; CDR3nt: TGTGCCAGCAGCTTGGGGGGGACAGGCCGTCCGGCTTTCTTT; CDR3aa: CASSLGGTGRPAFF
abundance: NA; len: 13; d_gene: TRBD1; j_gene: TRBJ2-3; v_gene: TRBV6-1; CDR3nt: TGTGCCAGCAGAAGGACAGGGGATGATACGCAGTATTTT; CDR3aa: CASRRTGDDTQYF
abundance: NA; len: 12; d_gene: NA; j_gene: TRBJ1-1; v_gene: TRBV29-1; CDR3nt: TGCAGCGTTAATACAGGGCACACTGAAGCTTTCTTT; CDR3aa: CSVNTGHTEAFF
abundance: NA; len: 14; d_gene: NA; j_gene: TRBJ2-7; v_gene: TRBV7-2; CDR3nt: TGTGCCAGCAGCTCACCCTCCAGGGAAGCCGCGCAGTACTTC; CDR3aa: CASSSPSREAAQYF
abundance: NA; len: 15; d_gene: NA; j_gene: TRBJ1-2; v_gene: TRBV5-1; CDR3nt: TGCGCCAGCAGCTTGTCAGGGGCGCTGGACTATGGCTACACCTTC; CDR3aa: CASSLSGALDYGYTF
abundance: NA; len: 13; d_gene: TRBD1; j_gene: TRBJ1-6; v_gene: TRBV10-3; CDR3nt: TGTGCCACCTCGGGACAGGGTAGATCACCCCTCCACTTT; CDR3aa: CATSGQGRSPLHF
abundance: few; len: 16; d_gene: TRBD1; j_gene: TRBJ1-5; v_gene: TRBV10-3; CDR3nt: TGTGCCATCAGTGAGTCCAGACAGGGGGCGGGTCAGCCCCAGCATTTT; CDR3aa: CAISESRQGAGQPQHF
abundance: NA; len: 13; d_gene: NA; j_gene: TRBJ2-7; v_gene: TRBV5-6; CDR3nt: TGTGCCAGCAGCTTGCTCGGGGTCTACGAGCAGTACTTC; CDR3aa: CASSLLGVYEQYF
abundance: NA; len: 15; d_gene: TRBD1; j_gene: TRBJ1-2; v_gene: TRBV5-1; CDR3nt: TGCGCCAGCAGCTTCAGACAGGGGCTAAACGACGGCTACACCTTC; CDR3aa: CASSFRQGLNDGYTF
abundance: once; len: 14; d_gene: NA; j_gene: TRBJ1-1; v_gene: TRBV10-1; CDR3nt: TGCGCCAGCAGTGTTGGGGGCCGGGGCACTGAAGCTTTCTTT; CDR3aa: CASSVGGRGTEAFF
abundance: many; len: 15; d_gene: NA; j_gene: TRBJ2-2; v_gene: TRBV7-9; CDR3nt: TGTGCCAGCAGCTTAGGAGGGCGCTTGACCGGGGAGCTGTTTTTT; CDR3aa: CASSLGGRLTGELFF
abundance: NA; len: 15; d_gene: TRBD1; j_gene: TRBJ1-2; v_gene: TRBV2; CDR3nt: TGTGCCAGCAGTCCTACGGGACAGGGTCTCTATGGCTACACCTTC; CDR3aa: CASSPTGQGLYGYTF
abundance: NA; len: 14; d_gene: TRBD2; j_gene: TRBJ2-3; v_gene: TRBV29-1; CDR3nt: TGCAGCGCCCGGACTAGCGGGGGCACAGATACGCAGTATTTT; CDR3aa: CSARTSGGTDTQYF
abundance: NA; len: 15; d_gene: TRBD1; j_gene: TRBJ1-1; v_gene: TRBV6-5; CDR3nt: TGTGCCAGCAGACTACAGGGGATCGGATTCACTGAAGCTTTCTTT; CDR3aa: CASRLQGIGFTEAFF
abundance: few; len: 16; d_gene: TRBD2; j_gene: TRBJ2-3; v_gene: TRBV6-5; CDR3nt: TGTGCCAGCAGTTACCTACGAGCGGGGAACACAGATACGCAGTATTTT; CDR3aa: CASSYLRAGNTDTQYF
abundance: NA; len: 16; d_gene: TRBD2; j_gene: TRBJ2-5; v_gene: TRBV2; CDR3nt: TGTGCCAGCAGTCCTACTAGCGGGGGTTACCAAGAGACCCAGTACTTC; CDR3aa: CASSPTSGGYQETQYF
abundance: NA; len: 15; d_gene: TRBD2; j_gene: TRBJ2-1; v_gene: TRBV9; CDR3nt: TGTGCCAGCAGCGTTTCCGGGACTAGCAAACACGAGCAGTTCTTC; CDR3aa: CASSVSGTSKHEQFF
abundance: NA; len: 16; d_gene: TRBD2; j_gene: TRBJ2-2; v_gene: TRBV19; CDR3nt: TGTGCCAGTAGCCCTAGCGGGGGGACGAACACCGGGGAGCTGTTTTTT; CDR3aa: CASSPSGGTNTGELFF
abundance: few; len: 18; d_gene: NA; j_gene: TRBJ1-2; v_gene: TRBV6-1; CDR3nt: TGTGCCAGCAGTGCAAGAAGGACCTACCAGGGCAGATCCTATGGCTACACCTTC; CDR3aa: CASSARRTYQGRSYGYTF
abundance: NA; len: 12; d_gene: NA; j_gene: TRBJ2-3; v_gene: TRBV7-3; CDR3nt: TGTGCCAGCAGCACCGGAGGAGATACGCAGTATTTT; CDR3aa: CASSTGGDTQYF
abundance: NA; len: 13; d_gene: NA; j_gene: TRBJ1-2; v_gene: TRBV30; CDR3nt: TGTGCCTGGAGGGAGGGCGGGAACTATGGCTACACCTTC; CDR3aa: CAWREGGNYGYTF
abundance: NA; len: 13; d_gene: TRBD2; j_gene: TRBJ2-5; v_gene: TRBV4-3; CDR3nt: TGCGCCAGCAGCTTCGGACTAGCGGAGACCCAGTACTTC; CDR3aa: CASSFGLAETQYF
abundance: NA; len: 15; d_gene: NA; j_gene: TRBJ1-6; v_gene: TRBV6-5; CDR3nt: TGTGCCAGCAGTTACTCGCCCATGGTCAGTTCACCCCTCCACTTT; CDR3aa: CASSYSPMVSSPLHF
abundance: NA; len: 12; d_gene: TRBD2; j_gene: TRBJ2-7; v_gene: TRBV29-1; CDR3nt: TGCAGCGTTGAAGATCGGGGGGGCGAGCAGTACTTC; CDR3aa: CSVEDRGGEQYF
abundance: few; len: 13; d_gene: NA; j_gene: TRBJ2-5; v_gene: TRBV5-6; CDR3nt: TGTGCCAGCAGCTTGGTAGAACAAGAGACCCAGTACTTC; CDR3aa: CASSLVEQETQYF
abundance: NA; len: 17; d_gene: TRBD1; j_gene: TRBJ2-7; v_gene: TRBV18; CDR3nt: TGTGCCAGCTCACCTCTGACAGGGAAGGATCCCGTCTACGAGCAGTACTTC; CDR3aa: CASSPLTGKDPVYEQYF